This TCR beta chain came from a study of cytomegalovirus exposure and HLA in healthy donors. There are 14 residues in the CDR3. The V gene's germline CDR1 is LGHNT and CDR2 FRNRAP. V gave up 5 bases and J gave up 1 base, with 9 bases separating them. The primer mix had 60 Vbeta and 13 Jbeta primers. Profiled with immunoSEQ multiplex PCR; TCRdb holds only in-frame clones, not every one. This repertoire comprises 70,000 or so clones; its ten largest clones make up 2.5% to 3%. The genes are TRBV12-5 and TRBJ1-5; D perhaps matches TRBD1 (6 bases). Sequencing was carried out using PBMCs. The TCR was taken from a man aged 35 to 55 in good health and CMV-seronegative. CDR3 DNA: TGTGCTAGTGGTACCGGGACAAGCAATCAGCCCCAGCATTTT. This translates into CASGTGTSNQPQHF. Together with reference TRBV12-5 and TRBJ1-5, the CDR3 gives the full variable domain: DARVTQTPRHKVTEMGQEVTMRCQPILGHNTVFWYRQTMMQGLELLAYFRNRAPLDDSGMPKDRFSAEMPDATLATLKIQPSEPRDSAVYFCASGTGTSNQPQHFGDGTRLSIL.